This TCR beta chain was identified in a study of shared clonotypes between healthy human individuals (dated by TCRdb to about 2020). Turning to the overall study: The cohort comprised a couple of women and a few men aged 18 to 49 years. Blood TCR repertoires of roughly five healthy adults were deeply sequenced to estimate repertoire size and the extent of clonotype sharing between individuals. For each donor, CD4 naive and CD4 memory were each given three plates, CD8 naive was given two plates, and CD8 memory was given one plate. Libraries were prepared and TCR repertoires were sequenced by different laboratories using diverse techniques, in order to increase sequencing depth and limit assay-specific biases. Leukapheresis yielded between about 0.85 and 9 billion PBMCs per donor. Results the study describes overall, beyond this receptor: Incomplete sequencing was indicated by rarefaction of sorted-subset datasets, despite the large sequencing depth. Pairwise subsampling indicated that sequencing depth was expected to affect the degree of clonotype sharing among donors. Approximately 5% of naive CD4, 3.5% of naive CD8, about 2.4% of memory CD4, and about 0.4% of memory CD8 clonotypes were shared across four donors. Because the study included a small number of donors, the genetic and exposure-history diversity represented was limited. Sampling was limited to blood, and TCR repertoires in tissue likely differ from TCR repertoires in blood. Larger estimated clonotype richness was generally found for naive subsets than for memory subsets. Compared with non-shared clonotypes, the clonotypes found in all four sorted-subset donors had higher generation probabilities.

Including cysteine and phenylalanine, the CDR3 has 12 amino acids. Only the CDR3 DNA stays, 36 bases, in frame from base 1. V and J are truncated by 4 bases and 7 bases respectively, leaving an intervening sequence of 12 bases. For CDR1 and CDR2, the germline V gene (reference sequence) lists SGHNT and YYREEE. CD8 naive samples were obtained by positive selection for CCR7 among CD45RO-negative cells, yielding a CD45RA+CCR7+ population from which TemRA cells were excluded. The donors were healthy, HIV-negative adults who had no recently reported acute infections or vaccinations. Only Caucasian adults living in Nashville, Tennessee, USA were represented among the donors. Blood was obtained by leukapheresis, after which PBMCs were separated by Ficoll-Histopaque density gradient centrifugation and cryopreserved in liquid nitrogen vapor phase. Analytical flow cytometry was used to check the purity and quantity of every magnetically sorted T cell population. From each sorted fraction, genomic DNA was isolated and quantified by UV absorbance on a Nanodrop 2000c.

Using the deep immunoSEQ assay, TCR CDR3 regions were amplified from genomic DNA by multiplex PCR. Extracted genomic DNA from each cell subset was spread evenly across all wells of several immunoSEQ 96-well plates, with each plate serving as a replicate. For sorted subsets, about 200 ng genomic DNA, equal to about 30,000 T cell genomes, was loaded into each replicate PCR. The purified libraries were quantified using a Qubit 3.0 fluorometer, sized with a Bioanalyzer 2100, and then quantified again using the KAPA Library Quantification kit. Each immunoSEQ 96-well plate was sequenced on its own single-read 150-cycle Illumina NextSeq 550 flow cell. In the paper's pipeline: Because only junctional sequences without quality scores were contained in the immunoSEQ output, filtering matching that applied to full-length reads could not be performed. To assign V/J genes and CDR3, sequences were annotated using PyIR, a Python wrapper for IgBLAST v1.9, with IMGT germline references. Reads were filtered out if the reads had weak V/J assignments (E-value above 1e-6), no CDR3, stop codons, out-of-frame junctions, or ambiguous translated residues. V3J clonotypes were defined as sequences sharing the same inferred V gene, J gene, and CDR3 amino acid sequence. Percentage overlap between repertoires was calculated by dividing the number of shared unique clonotypes by the size of the smaller repertoire. RTK rarefaction, the Chao1 estimator, and Recon v2.1 estimates of unobserved clonotypes were used to assess repertoire richness. OLGA was used to compute generation probabilities for all TCRbeta clonotypes that the gDNA method yielded from a handful of donors. As stored in TCRdb, this immuneACCESS dataset retains in-frame rearrangements with V and J assigned. A fraction of the clones does not appear; measured against another copy, unresolved V genes explain less than half of the discrepancy, and the remainder lacks a known reason. The V and J calls and clone size are taken from that table; D and trimming were inferred from the DNA. The sample table holds hundreds of thousands of clones, of which around 95% were seen once. The ten largest clones capture around 0.11% of the sample.

Only one count was recorded for this clone. Its antigen target is currently unknown. Base qualities are missing; no much larger clone stands one base away. This TCR was sampled from a woman younger than 45 in good health. Recombination connected TRBV5-4 to TRBJ2-7; a tentative D match to TRBD1 spans 6 bases. The sample was naive CD8+ T cells sorted from blood. The cell subset or site label for this specimen denotes: CD45RA+CCR7+. The CDR3 region: CASSTIQGEQYF. The base sequence is TGTGCCAGCAGCACTATACAGGGAGAGCAGTACTTC.